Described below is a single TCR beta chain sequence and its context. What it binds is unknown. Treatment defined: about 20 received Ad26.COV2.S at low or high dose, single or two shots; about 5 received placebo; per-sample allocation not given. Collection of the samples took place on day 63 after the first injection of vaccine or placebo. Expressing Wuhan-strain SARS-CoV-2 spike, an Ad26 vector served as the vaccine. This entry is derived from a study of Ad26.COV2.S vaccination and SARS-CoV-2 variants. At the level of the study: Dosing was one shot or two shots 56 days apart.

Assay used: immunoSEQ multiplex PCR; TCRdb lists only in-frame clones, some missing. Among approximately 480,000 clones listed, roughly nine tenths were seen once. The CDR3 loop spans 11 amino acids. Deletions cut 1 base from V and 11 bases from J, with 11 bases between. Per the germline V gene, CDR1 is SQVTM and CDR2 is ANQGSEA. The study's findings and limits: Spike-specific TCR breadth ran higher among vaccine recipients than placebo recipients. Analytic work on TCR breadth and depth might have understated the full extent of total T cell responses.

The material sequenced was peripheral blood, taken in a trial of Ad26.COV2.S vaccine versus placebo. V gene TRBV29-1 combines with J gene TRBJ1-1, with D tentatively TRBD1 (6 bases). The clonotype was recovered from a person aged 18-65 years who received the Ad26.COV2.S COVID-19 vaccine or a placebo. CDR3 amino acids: CSVEAKGGAFF. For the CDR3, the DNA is TGCAGCGTTGAAGCAAAGGGGGGTGCTTTCTTT.